Below, one T cell receptor (beta chain) is given with its context. Its antigen remains unidentified. The data were taken from a study of CD8+ T cells in alopecia areata. Notes on the study in general: Because one nonresponder was included, the link of baseline CD8+ expansion to response is considered uncertain.

Sequencing relied on a cDNA template that was reverse transcribed from extracted RNA. Here immunoSEQ multiplex PCR was the method, and the copy in TCRdb shows in-frame clones only, minus some. The table lists some 120,000 clones, roughly 55% of them singletons, with under 7.5% in the top ten. This CDR3 has 15 amino acids. Trimming shortened V by 0 bases and J by 1 base, and 12 bases separated the two germline ends. From germline, CDR1 is GTSNPN and CDR2 SVGIG (reference sequence). This sample's treatment: oral pan-JAK inhibitor, 5-10 mg twice daily. The chain is built from TRBV30 and TRBJ1-1; the D is unclear. The sequence was collected from a human donor with alopecia areata. The starting material was CD4+ T cells sorted from blood, obtained at week 4, from a patient treated with tofacitinib. This chain's CDR3 is CAWSVSGVENTEAFF. The CDR3 DNA sequence: TGTGCCTGGAGTGTCTCCGGGGTGGAGAACACTGAAGCTTTCTTT.